Following are 5 T cell receptor beta chains from one sample sequenced in a study of shared clonotypes between healthy human individuals. Assay: immunoSEQ multiplex PCR; the TCRdb copy retains only in-frame clones and omits some. Here the sample spans around 500,000 clones, 81% being singletons. The sequencing input was PBMCs. These receptors were obtained from a woman aged 40 to 50 in good health. Some clones in this sample may be carry-over from other donors' samples.

As concerns this clone: This is likely an artifact of a read error, given a far larger clone one base away. The missing conserved phenylalanine or tryptophan at the end of this CDR3 makes a read error likely. J is TRBJ1-5 and V is TRBV4-1; D gene unclear. Germline CDR1 reads MGHRA; CDR2 reads YSYEKL. Trimming left V 0 bases short and J 0 bases short, with 15 bases between. This CDR3 region has 18 residues. The CDR3 DNA reads as TGCGCCAGCAGCCAAGATCCCCGGCCCGGGATTAGCAATCAGCCCCAGCATCTT. Translated: CASSQDPRPGISNQPQHL.

Turning to this clone: This is likely an artifact of a read error, given a far larger clone one base away. Other DNA sequences within the sample encode an identical CDR3. The chain uses TRBV28 and TRBJ2-1, with 7 bases aligning to TRBD1. Per germline, CDR1 MDHEN and CDR2 SYDVKM. The CDR3 is 14 amino acids. The CDR3 sequence is CASSSYRGRNEQFF. The CDR3, as DNA: TGTGCAAGCAGTTCCTACAGGGGCAGGAATGAGCAGTTCTTC.

V gene TRBV27 combines with J gene TRBJ2-2; perhaps D is TRBD1 or TRBD2 (5 bases each). This CDR3 has 19 amino acids. Germline CDR1 and CDR2: MNHEY and SMNVEV (reference sequence). V lost 5 bases, J lost 7 bases, and 29 bases lay in between. DNA for the CDR3: TGTGCCAGCAGTCCAAAAAGCGGACTGGGGACCTTTAGTGGCGGGGAGCTGTTTTTT. The encoded protein is CASSPKSGLGTFSGGELFF.

As concerns this clone: It is likely a read error: a sequence one base away is far more abundant. V gene TRBV30 combines with J gene TRBJ2-1; D may be TRBD2 (5 bases). The CDR3 totals 13 residues. Germline V gene sequence: CDR1 GTSNPN, CDR2 SVGIG (reference sequence). DNA for the CDR3: TGTTCCTGGGAGAACGCAGTTTACAATGAGCAGTTCTTC. It encodes CSWENAVYNEQFF.

This clone occurred a few times. The chain is built from TRBV10-3 and TRBJ1-5; D is ambiguous. The V and J ends lost 3 bases and 0 bases respectively, with 12 bases between them. The CDR3 is 16 amino acids. In germline, CDR1 is ENHRY, CDR2 SYGVKD. The CDR3 DNA reads TGTGCCATCAGTGATAGATCGGGAAATAGCAATCAGCCCCAGCATTTT. Its protein product is CAISDRSGNSNQPQHF.